The rows below give T cell receptor beta chains drawn from one sample of a study of T cell responses to AZD1222 COVID-19 vaccine. The data were produced by immunoSEQ multiplex PCR, yet TCRdb's version contains in-frame clones alone and is incomplete. The data hold approximately 90,000 clones, with 85% to 90% observed a single time. The input for sequencing was peripheral blood, taken on day 0 of AZD1222 vaccination. The receptors originated from an adult in good health. CDR3s include the opening cysteine and the closing phenylalanine or tryptophan. The order of the fields is V gene, J gene, D gene, clone size, CDR3 protein, CDR3 DNA. The D gene is left open where the match is weak. The size field is filled for only some rows; it gives once, few, many or a size class.

V gene: TRBV7-6; J gene: TRBJ1-5; D gene: -; clone size: few; CDR3 protein: CASSLDSGGRQPQHF; CDR3 DNA: TGTGCCAGCAGCTTGGATTCCGGGGGCCGTCAGCCCCAGCATTTT
V gene: TRBV6-5; J gene: TRBJ1-2; D gene: TRBD1; clone size: -; CDR3 protein: CASSPGQVYGYTF; CDR3 DNA: TGTGCCAGCAGTCCCGGACAGGTCTATGGCTACACCTTC
V gene: TRBV3-1/TRBV3-2; J gene: TRBJ1-3; D gene: -; clone size: -; CDR3 protein: CASSTSTGTSGNTIYF; CDR3 DNA: TGTGCCAGCAGCACTTCAACAGGGACATCTGGAAACACCATATATTTT
V gene: TRBV7-3; J gene: TRBJ2-3; D gene: TRBD2; clone size: -; CDR3 protein: CASSYLAGGTDTQYF; CDR3 DNA: TGTGCCAGCAGCTATCTAGCGGGAGGCACAGATACGCAGTATTTT
V gene: TRBV12-5; J gene: TRBJ2-1; D gene: TRBD2; clone size: -; CDR3 protein: CASGSSGRQYNEQFF; CDR3 DNA: TGTGCTAGTGGCAGTAGCGGGAGGCAGTACAATGAGCAGTTCTTC
V gene: TRBV7-9; J gene: TRBJ1-4; D gene: -; clone size: few; CDR3 protein: CASSLWRESGKLFF; CDR3 DNA: TGTGCCAGCAGCCTCTGGCGTGAGAGTGGAAAACTGTTTTTT
V gene: TRBV6-6; J gene: TRBJ1-6; D gene: TRBD1; clone size: -; CDR3 protein: CASSSTGSNSPLHF; CDR3 DNA: TGTGCCAGCAGTTCGACAGGGAGTAATTCACCCCTCCACTTT
V gene: TRBV9; J gene: TRBJ2-2; D gene: -; clone size: few; CDR3 protein: CASSVTDTNTGELFF; CDR3 DNA: TGTGCCAGCAGCGTAACAGATACGAACACCGGGGAGCTGTTTTTT
V gene: TRBV5-6; J gene: TRBJ2-2; D gene: -; clone size: -; CDR3 protein: CASSLALRGVSGELFF; CDR3 DNA: TGTGCCAGCAGCTTGGCCCTCAGGGGAGTGAGCGGGGAGCTGTTTTTT
V gene: TRBV5-1; J gene: TRBJ2-7; D gene: TRBD1; clone size: -; CDR3 protein: CASSGNTGDPYEQYF; CDR3 DNA: TGCGCCAGCAGCGGAAATACAGGGGATCCGTACGAGCAGTACTTC
V gene: TRBV5-1; J gene: TRBJ1-2; D gene: -; clone size: -; CDR3 protein: CASSSSLTENYGYTF; CDR3 DNA: TGCGCCAGCAGCTCCTCGTTAACGGAAAACTATGGCTACACCTTC
V gene: TRBV7-9; J gene: TRBJ2-3; D gene: TRBD1; clone size: -; CDR3 protein: CASSSRQGGADTQYF; CDR3 DNA: TGTGCCAGCAGCTCGAGACAGGGGGGCGCAGATACGCAGTATTTT
V gene: TRBV7-9; J gene: TRBJ1-1; D gene: -; clone size: -; CDR3 protein: CASSTREYTEAFF; CDR3 DNA: TGTGCCAGCAGCACTCGGGAGTACACTGAAGCTTTCTTT
V gene: TRBV29-1; J gene: TRBJ1-2; D gene: -; clone size: -; CDR3 protein: CSVYRDYGYTF; CDR3 DNA: TGCAGCGTTTACAGAGACTATGGCTACACCTTC
V gene: TRBV6-5; J gene: TRBJ1-4; D gene: -; clone size: once; CDR3 protein: CASSYSRRGTNEKLFF; CDR3 DNA: TGTGCCAGCAGTTACTCAAGACGGGGGACTAATGAAAAACTGTTTTTT
V gene: TRBV2; J gene: TRBJ1-1; D gene: TRBD1; clone size: few; CDR3 protein: CASTEGDRGTEAFF; CDR3 DNA: TGTGCCAGCACCGAGGGGGACAGGGGCACTGAAGCTTTCTTT
V gene: TRBV15; J gene: TRBJ1-4; D gene: -; clone size: -; CDR3 protein: CATSRGEVGEKLFF; CDR3 DNA: TGTGCCACCAGCAGAGGCGAAGTTGGTGAAAAACTGTTTTTT
V gene: TRBV9; J gene: TRBJ1-2; D gene: TRBD1; clone size: -; CDR3 protein: CASSVETGVETF; CDR3 DNA: TGTGCCAGCAGCGTAGAGACAGGGGTGGAGACCTTC
V gene: TRBV3-1/TRBV3-2; J gene: TRBJ1-1; D gene: TRBD1; clone size: -; CDR3 protein: CASSPGQGRTEAFF; CDR3 DNA: TGTGCCAGCAGCCCTGGACAGGGTCGGACTGAAGCTTTCTTT
V gene: TRBV7-2; J gene: TRBJ2-1; D gene: TRBD2; clone size: -; CDR3 protein: CASSLSGLVNNEQFF; CDR3 DNA: TGTGCCAGCAGCTTATCAGGACTAGTCAACAATGAGCAGTTCTTC
V gene: TRBV9; J gene: TRBJ2-3; D gene: -; clone size: -; CDR3 protein: CASSPQGLADTQYF; CDR3 DNA: TGTGCCAGCAGCCCTCAGGGTTTGGCAGATACGCAGTATTTT
V gene: TRBV6-5; J gene: TRBJ2-3; D gene: -; clone size: -; CDR3 protein: CASSYSRPSSDTQYF; CDR3 DNA: TGTGCCAGCAGTTACTCTCGTCCCTCGTCAGATACGCAGTATTTT
V gene: TRBV4-1; J gene: TRBJ2-3; D gene: -; clone size: -; CDR3 protein: CASSHGRFGSTDTQYF; CDR3 DNA: TGCGCCAGCAGCCATGGAAGATTTGGGAGCACAGATACGCAGTATTTT
V gene: TRBV7-2; J gene: TRBJ1-3; D gene: -; clone size: -; CDR3 protein: CASTRTAGNTIYF; CDR3 DNA: TGTGCCAGCACCCGGACAGCTGGAAACACCATATATTTT
V gene: TRBV28; J gene: TRBJ1-4; D gene: TRBD1; clone size: once; CDR3 protein: CASSLYLPGGRVEKLFF; CDR3 DNA: TGTGCCAGCAGTTTATATCTTCCAGGGGGTAGGGTTGAAAAACTGTTTTTT
V gene: TRBV19; J gene: TRBJ1-1; D gene: -; clone size: few; CDR3 protein: CASSIDLTGEAFF; CDR3 DNA: TGTGCCAGTAGTATTGATCTCACAGGTGAAGCTTTCTTT
V gene: TRBV5-6; J gene: TRBJ2-5; D gene: -; clone size: once; CDR3 protein: CASSLRPPGSETQYF; CDR3 DNA: TGTGCCAGCAGCCTTCGGCCCCCCGGGTCAGAGACCCAGTACTTC
V gene: TRBV28; J gene: TRBJ2-7; D gene: -; clone size: -; CDR3 protein: CASSDFYEQYF; CDR3 DNA: TGTGCCAGCAGTGACTTTTACGAGCAGTACTTC
V gene: TRBV7-9; J gene: TRBJ2-7; D gene: TRBD1; clone size: -; CDR3 protein: CASSFTGDPSYEQYF; CDR3 DNA: TGTGCCAGCAGCTTTACAGGGGACCCCTCCTACGAGCAGTACTTC
V gene: TRBV4-1; J gene: TRBJ1-5; D gene: -; clone size: -; CDR3 protein: CASSQDSVWQGPTPGPQHF; CDR3 DNA: TGCGCCAGCAGCCAAGATTCGGTTTGGCAGGGACCCACTCCAGGGCCCCAGCATTTT
V gene: TRBV5-4; J gene: TRBJ1-2; D gene: -; clone size: -; CDR3 protein: CASSQVPNYGYTF; CDR3 DNA: TGTGCCAGCAGCCAGGTCCCTAACTATGGCTACACCTTC
V gene: TRBV6-6; J gene: TRBJ2-3; D gene: -; clone size: -; CDR3 protein: CASRRGGAVTDTQYF; CDR3 DNA: TGTGCCAGCAGAAGAGGGGGGGCCGTCACAGATACGCAGTATTTT
V gene: TRBV7-3; J gene: TRBJ1-1; D gene: -; clone size: -; CDR3 protein: CASSHRGGTEAFF; CDR3 DNA: TGTGCCAGCAGCCATCGGGGGGGCACTGAAGCTTTCTTT
V gene: TRBV6-6; J gene: TRBJ1-2; D gene: TRBD1; clone size: -; CDR3 protein: CASSLWTGTGEFGYTF; CDR3 DNA: TGTGCCAGCAGTTTGTGGACCGGGACAGGGGAATTTGGCTACACCTTC
V gene: TRBV6-5; J gene: TRBJ1-5; D gene: -; clone size: -; CDR3 protein: CASSRSRNNQPQHF; CDR3 DNA: TGTGCCAGCAGTCGTTCCAGGAACAATCAGCCCCAGCATTTT
V gene: TRBV10-1; J gene: TRBJ2-5; D gene: -; clone size: -; CDR3 protein: CASSATVQETQYF; CDR3 DNA: TGCGCCAGCAGCGCGACAGTTCAAGAGACCCAGTACTTC